The following is a T cell receptor beta chain sequence with its context. During active infection, Seattle patients enrolled and were then monitored through disease. CDR3 size: 15 residues. The V gene end was trimmed by 6 bases and the J gene end by 7 bases; junction bases not matched to a gene: 9. CDR1 and CDR2 (germline): LGHNA, YNFKEQ. Original processing notes: Reference gene primer amplification gave nucleated cell count estimates. Libraries were prepared by immunoSEQ multiplex PCR; TCRdb keeps only in-frame clonotypes and omits some of them. V and J calls and clone size are those listed in that table; D and trimming were worked out from the DNA. This sample has about 180,000 clones, with 80% to 90% found just once. This record belongs to a study of blood T cell repertoires in COVID-19. The overall study: There were acute and convalescent COVID-19 samples, and they came from the United States, Italy and Spain.

The sequenced sample was peripheral blood. The chain links TRBV4-2 to TRBJ2-1; 10 positions match TRBD2. The TCR originated in a woman aged 50 to 60 with COVID-19, enrolled during active disease. CDR3 sequence: CASRPQLAGGNEQFF. CDR3 in DNA: TGTGCCAGCAGGCCCCAGTTAGCGGGGGGAAATGAGCAGTTCTTC.